The 6 T cell receptor beta chains below were found in one sample sequenced in a study of T-cell reconstitution after alpha-beta-depleted transplantation in children. Using unique molecular identifiers, the investigators prepared the TCRbeta library. TCRdb called the PCR reads again in MiXCR, with one record for every CDR3 protein. The data hold about 180,000 distinct CDR3 sequences, with around 10% observed a single time. This sample comprised PBMCs, obtained before TCRalphabeta/CD19-depleted stem cell transplant. The source of these receptors is a boy aged 2-9 years with acute myeloid leukemia, due to receive a stem cell transplant.

V gene TRBV2 combines with J gene TRBJ2-1; possible D gene TRBD1, 6 bases. CDR3 length equals 14 residues. Germline CDR1 SNHLY, CDR2 FYNNEI. V dropped 5 bases and J dropped 13 bases, with 21 bases sitting between them. Here the CDR3 reads CASSSSGKQGSQFF. CDR3 nucleotides: TGTGCCAGCAGTAGTTCCGGAAAACAGGGATCACAGTTCTTC.

This clonotype was recorded many times. The gene calls are TRBV7-9 and TRBJ2-5; the D gene is possibly TRBD1 (6 bases). Trimming cost V 5 bases and J 1 base, with 11 bases left between them. CDR3 length equals 14 residues. Germline-derived CDR1 and CDR2 are SEHNR and FQNEAQ (reference sequence). CDR3 nucleotide sequence: TGTGCCAGCAGCCTCGGACAGACCCAAGAGACCCAGTACTTC. It is translated as CASSLGQTQETQYF.

This clonotype was observed at least ten times. This rearrangement joins TRBV12-3 or TRBV12-4 to TRBJ1-5; TRBD1 is a possible D gene (5 bases). The V end was cut by 4 bases, the J end by 0 bases, with 7 bases between. The CDR3 sequence is 14 residues long. CDR3 amino acids: CASSSRVSNQPQHF. The CDR3, as DNA: TGTGCCAGCAGTTCCAGGGTTAGCAATCAGCCCCAGCATTTT.

This clonotype came up many times. The rearrangement joins TRBV12-3 or TRBV12-4 to TRBJ2-5, with TRBD2 matching 7 bases. Trimming at V came to 6 bases and at J to 4 bases, leaving 2 bases not matched to a gene. This CDR3 spans 12 amino acids. CDR3 protein: CASRGLLETQYF. In DNA form, the CDR3 reads TGTGCCAGCAGGGGACTACTAGAGACCCAGTACTTC.

Many counts were recorded for this clonotype. The rearrangement links TRBV7-9 to TRBJ2-2; D may be TRBD1 (6 bases). This CDR3 comprises 14 residues. CDR1 and CDR2 (germline): SEHNR, FQNEAQ (reference sequence). V lost 1 base and J 17 bases, leaving 20 bases between the germline ends. CDR3 sequence reads: CASSLGRTAGEPFF. The DNA of the CDR3 is TGTGCCAGCAGCTTAGGGAGGACAGCCGGGGAGCCTTTTTTT.

Ten or more counts support this clonotype. V gene TRBV20-1 combines with J gene TRBJ2-1, with 9 bases identical to TRBD2. The J segment lost 6 bases and the V segment lost 5 bases, leaving 14 bases of the junction unmatched. This CDR3 comprises 16 residues. Germline V gene lookup returns CDR1 DFQATT and CDR2 SNEGSKA (reference sequence). The CDR3 DNA reads as TGCAGTGCTCCCATTCTCAGGGCGGGAGGGCCCAATGAGCAGTTCTTC. Translating it yields CSAPILRAGGPNEQFF.